This entry lists 4 T cell receptor beta chains sequenced from one sample in a study of technical replicates of blood from several donors. The repertoire was sequenced with immunoSEQ multiplex PCR; TCRdb's copy has only in-frame clones and lacks some. Of tens of thousands of clones detected, approximately 90% appear once; the ten largest clones hold more than 4%. The material sequenced was PBMCs. Receptors originate from a human donor in good health. Some clones in this sample may be carry-over from other donors' samples.

The genes are TRBV19 and TRBJ2-3, with 12 bases fitting TRBD2. Losses at the gene ends were 0 bases for V and 8 bases for J; bases not matched to a gene: 6. The length of the CDR3 is 16 residues. Germline lookup yields CDR1 LNHDA and CDR2 SQIVND (reference sequence). CDR3 sequence reads: CASSIDLLAGGGTQYF. In DNA, the CDR3 is TGTGCCAGTAGTATAGATCTACTAGCGGGAGGTGGTACGCAGTATTTT.

The rearrangement uses TRBV18 and TRBJ2-7; 7 positions match TRBD1. The CDR3 runs to 13 residues. The junction had 6 bases not matched to a gene; V was cut back by 6 bases and J by 4 bases. Germline CDR1 is KGHSH and CDR2 is LQKENI. This chain's CDR3 is CASSPGQTYEQYF. The CDR3 DNA is TGTGCCAGCTCCCCGGGACAGACTTACGAGCAGTACTTC.

The rearrangement uses TRBV2 and TRBJ1-2; D is possibly TRBD1 (5 bases). CDR3 size: 11 residues. Trimming removed 7 bases from V and 3 bases from J, with 6 bases in between. The germline V gene has CDR1 SNHLY and CDR2 FYNNEI. The CDR3 region has the DNA TGTGCCAGCACACAGGACTATGGCTACACCTTC. Protein product: CASTQDYGYTF.

The V call is TRBV4-1, the J call TRBJ2-7; 11 bases align to TRBD2. J lost 3 bases, V lost 0 bases, and 10 bases had no gene match. This CDR3 contains 18 residues. Germline values: CDR1 MGHRA, CDR2 YSYEKL. CDR3 nucleotide sequence: TGCGCCAGCAGCCAAGATCTTTTCGGGCTAGCGGGGGGCTACGAGCAGTACTTC. Residues: CASSQDLFGLAGGYEQYF.